These T cell receptor beta chains were read from a single sample in a study of OX40 agonist ivuxolimab in advanced cancers. Sequenced by immunoSEQ multiplex PCR; TCRdb stores in-frame clones only, minus some. The sample shows tens of thousands of clones, over 75% of them seen only once. Sequences were derived from CD4+ or CD8+ T cells sorted from blood, sampled in a trial of the OX40 agonist ivuxolimab. These receptors were taken from an adult with an advanced solid tumor such as melanoma, head and neck, liver or kidney cancer. Both conserved end residues are part of each CDR3. A D gene is named only where the DNA matches it firmly. Expanded clones are given a class, and other clones once, few, many or no size at all.

.	.	TRBV4-1	TRBJ1-2	CASSQGSVVVYGYTF	TGCGCCAGCAGCCAAGGCTCGGTTGTGGTCTATGGCTACACCTTC
.	.	TRBV9	TRBJ1-2	CVSSVDRTGIFGYTF	TGTGTCAGCAGCGTAGATCGGACGGGGATTTTTGGCTACACCTTC
.	.	TRBV5-6	TRBJ2-5	CASSLDRVQETQYF	TGTGCCAGCAGCTTGGACAGGGTTCAAGAGACCCAGTACTTC
TRBD1	.	TRBV7-2	TRBJ2-2	CASSFRDRQYTGELFF	TGTGCCAGCAGCTTCCGGGACAGGCAGTACACCGGGGAGCTGTTTTTT
.	.	TRBV7-7	TRBJ2-1	CASSLAFGGNEQFF	TGTGCTAGCAGCTTAGCTTTTGGGGGTAATGAGCAGTTCTTC
.	once	TRBV27	TRBJ2-7	CASSLSPQHSYEQYF	TGTGCCAGCAGTTTATCTCCACAGCATTCCTACGAGCAGTACTTC
TRBD2	.	TRBV7-2	TRBJ2-7	CASSLASLAAYEQYF	TGTGCCAGCAGCTTAGCGTCCCTAGCGGCCTACGAGCAGTACTTC
.	.	TRBV9	TRBJ2-5	CASSVASGLRETQYF	TGTGCCAGCAGCGTAGCTTCCGGACTGAGGGAGACCCAGTACTTC
.	.	TRBV7-2	TRBJ2-1	CASSSNRAYNEQFF	TGTGCCAGCAGCTCAAACAGGGCCTACAATGAGCAGTTCTTC
.	.	TRBV4-1	TRBJ1-6	CASSSDSSSYNSPLHF	TGCGCCAGCAGCTCAGACAGTAGCTCCTATAATTCACCCCTCCACTTT